This T cell receptor beta chain was captured in a study of patients and donors after allogeneic stem cell transplantation. Using its own MiXCR run on the RT-PCR reads, TCRdb lists one record per CDR3 protein. The data contain approximately 220,000 distinct CDR3 sequences, less than 50% of them singletons. Germline V gives CDR1 MDHEN, CDR2 SYDVKM. V dropped 9 bases and J dropped 3; count of bases not matched to a gene: 7. The CDR3 consists of 13 residues. The chain employs TRBV28 and TRBJ2-7; 8 positions agree with TRBD1. The TCR sequence derives from a human donor who was either an allogeneic HSCT recipient or a stem cell or donor lymphocyte infusion donor (not recorded which). It is not recorded whose cells these are; they may come from a transplant donor. Sequenced input: blood, either unsorted or a sorted T cell fraction (not recorded which). CDR3 amino acids: CASKRQGYYEQYF. CDR3 nucleotides: TGTGCCAGTAAAAGACAGGGGTACTACGAGCAGTACTTC.